The clone carrying this T cell receptor (beta chain) occurred a few times. No antigen is known for it. One entry per CDR3 protein, called by TCRdb with MiXCR from the 5' RACE reads. This sample has a few hundred thousand distinct CDR3 sequences; roughly an eighth occur once, and the top ten carry 21%. This sample was included in a study of T-cell memory formation after mild COVID-19. Study-level information: The TCR clusters were mostly specific to one donor.

The CDR3 has 12 amino acids. CDR1 and CDR2 from the germline V gene are SGHNT and YYREEE (reference sequence). V dropped 4 bases and J dropped 9 bases, with 11 bases sitting between them. Broader study findings: Nothing confirmed that second-wave clones peaking on day 37 were specific for SARS-CoV-2.

The sequence derives from a man aged 18 to 29 who had mild COVID-19 (a few samples of this study predate the infection). Cell type and time point are not known. Sequencing was done on a sample of PBMCs or a T cell subset sorted from them (not recorded which). This chain connects TRBV5-4 to TRBJ2-1, with D maybe TRBD2 (5 bases). CDR3 sequence: CASSARESEQFF. DNA for the CDR3: TGTGCCAGCAGCGCTCGGGAAAGTGAGCAGTTCTTC.